This T cell receptor beta chain comes out of a study of shared clonotypes between healthy human individuals. The method was immunoSEQ multiplex PCR; TCRdb's version includes in-frame clones alone and lacks a portion of them. Among about 500,000 clones listed, roughly four fifths were seen once. Whole-study results and caveats: With few donors, the genetic and exposure-history diversity represented was limited.

Adult donors, all healthy and HIV-negative, had no recent acute infections or vaccinations. The length of the CDR3 is 16 residues. Germline V CDR1 and CDR2: MNHNS, SASEGT. The V end lost 2 bases, the J end lost 0 bases, and 8 bases lay between the germline ends. On this clone itself: Antigen specificity is unknown. Given a far larger clone just one base away, this is likely a sequencing read error. Likely a read error: the CDR3 ends without its conserved phenylalanine or tryptophan. Other DNA sequences from this sample encode an identical CDR3 as well.

This clonotype was sampled from a woman aged 40 to 50 in good health. Some clones in this sample may be carry-over from other donors' samples. The sample consisted of PBMCs. J is TRBJ2-6 and V is TRBV6-1, with D maybe TRBD2 (5 bases). CDR3 protein: CASSELDFSGANVLTS. CDR3 nucleotides: TGTGCCAGCAGTGAATTGGACTTCTCTGGGGCCAACGTCCTGACTTCC.